The clone carrying this TCR beta chain was detected only a few times. The antigen is not known. The authors prepared the TCRbeta library with unique molecular identifiers. TCRdb re-called the PCR reads through MiXCR, storing one row per CDR3 protein. The sample consists of a few hundred thousand distinct CDR3 sequences, 25% to 30% of them appearing once. This sample is part of a study of T-cell reconstitution after alpha-beta-depleted transplantation in children. General study results and limits: Some patients' high day-60 TCRbeta diversity was attributed to recipient cells surviving conditioning.

The TCR sequence derives from a boy less than two years old with Wiskott-Aldrich syndrome, due to receive a stem cell transplant. The specimen was PBMCs, collected before TCRalphabeta/CD19-depleted stem cell transplant.

CDR3 DNA sequence: TGTGCCAGCAGTTATGACGGTCCCTACGAGCAGTACTTC. It codes for CASSYDGPYEQYF. The gene calls are TRBV25-1 and TRBJ2-7; D is ambiguous. The CDR3 runs to 13 residues. Deletions cut 5 bases from V and 2 bases from J, with 10 bases between. The germline gives CDR1 MGHDK, CDR2 SYGVNS.